The 12 T cell receptor beta chains below all came from one sample that was sequenced in a study of shared clonotypes between healthy human individuals. Terminally differentiated effector memory CD45RA+ cells were excluded by CCR7 positive selection of CD45RO-negative cells. The table came from immunoSEQ multiplex PCR; TCRdb's copy has only in-frame clones and leaves some out. Among about 2.1 million clones, about 94% were seen once, and the ten largest hold around 1.8%. The sample consisted of naive CD8+ T cells from PBMCs. The receptors stem from a man aged 18 to 29 in good health. Some clones in this sample may be carry-over from other donors' samples.

The V call is TRBV10-3, the J call TRBJ2-7, with 7 positions matching TRBD1. V dropped 0 bases and J dropped 10; count of bases not matched to a gene: 6. In germline, CDR1 is ENHRY, CDR2 SYGVKD. The CDR3 consists of 13 residues. The chain's CDR3 is CAISESGTVDQYF. In DNA form, the CDR3 reads TGTGCCATCAGTGAGTCAGGGACAGTAGATCAGTACTTC.

This chain links TRBV27 with TRBJ1-1; D gene uncertain. Germline CDR1 reads MNHEY; CDR2 reads SMNVEV (reference sequence). Deletions cut 4 bases from V and 1 base from J, with 7 bases between. The CDR3 extends over 13 amino acids. The CDR3 loop reads CASSYHKNTEAFF. As DNA, the CDR3 is TGTGCCAGCAGTTACCACAAGAACACTGAAGCTTTCTTT.

Note on this clone: Other DNA sequences from this sample encode an identical CDR3 as well. The rearrangement joins TRBV9 to TRBJ2-5; D is possibly TRBD1 (6 bases). Germline V gives CDR1 SGDLS, CDR2 YYNGEE. With 0 bases removed from V and 4 bases from J, the gap between germline ends came to 10 bases. This CDR3 comprises 14 residues. In DNA, the CDR3 is TGTGCCAGCAGCGTAGGCACAGGGTCAGAGACCCAGTACTTC. Its translation is CASSVGTGSETQYF.

The V gene is TRBV2, the J gene TRBJ1-4, with D perhaps matching TRBD1 (5 bases). V was cut by 10 bases and J by 5 bases, with 20 bases left in between. Germline lookup yields CDR1 SNHLY and CDR2 FYNNEI. The CDR3 covers 15 residues. The CDR3 region is CAIQSAGASNEKLFF. CDR3 in DNA: TGTGCCATCCAGTCGGCCGGGGCTAGCAATGAAAAACTGTTTTTT.

V usage is TRBV6-5 and J usage is TRBJ1-1; possibly TRBD1 for D (5 bases). The germline gives CDR1 MNHEY, CDR2 SVGAGI. There are 13 residues in the CDR3. The V gene lost 5 bases and the J gene lost 4 bases, with 11 bases spanning the gap. The CDR3 sequence: CASSQGGSTEAFF. The CDR3 region has the DNA TGTGCCAGCAGTCAGGGCGGGTCCACTGAAGCTTTCTTT.

V gene TRBV7-2 combines with J gene TRBJ2-5; D not resolved. This CDR3 spans 13 amino acids. Germline CDR1 reads SGHTA; CDR2 reads FQGNSA. V lost 1 base and J lost 3, with 6 bases in between. In DNA, the CDR3 is TGTGCCAGCAGCTTAGAACAGAAAGAGACCCAGTACTTC. Translated, it gives CASSLEQKETQYF.

The chain employs TRBV15 and TRBJ2-7; TRBD2 matches at 7 bases. The germline CDR1 and CDR2 sequences are LNHNV and YYDKDF (reference sequence). This CDR3 region has 15 residues. V was clipped by 3 bases and J by 2 bases; unmatched bases: 7. The chain's CDR3 is CATSSELGTTYEQYF. As DNA, the CDR3 is TGTGCCACCAGCAGTGAGCTGGGGACTACCTACGAGCAGTACTTC.

Concerning this clone: Other DNA sequences in this specimen translate into the identical CDR3. The CDR3 nucleotides are TGTGCCAGCGGGACTAGCGGCTACGAGCAGTACTTC. It translates to CASGTSGYEQYF. The chain recombines TRBV27 with TRBJ2-7; 11 bases align to TRBD2. The CDR3 has 12 residues. V lost 8 bases, J lost 3 bases, and 0 bases stayed unmatched. Germline lookup yields CDR1 MNHEY and CDR2 SMNVEV (reference sequence).

The chain couples TRBV5-1 to TRBJ2-7; 10 bases match TRBD1. The germline V gene has CDR1 SGHRS and CDR2 YFSETQ. Germline trimming cut 0 bases from V and 3 bases from J; bases unmatched to any gene: 6. The length of the CDR3 is 16 residues. As DNA, the CDR3 is TGCGCCAGCAGCTTGGATATGAGGGACAGGGGCTACGAGCAGTACTTC. As protein: CASSLDMRDRGYEQYF.

V is TRBV4-1 and J is TRBJ2-2; D possibly corresponds to TRBD1 (5 bases). CDR1 is MGHRA and CDR2 is YSYEKL in the germline V gene. The CDR3 runs 17 residues. Between the trimmed V and J ends, which lost 4 bases and 4 bases, there was a span of 19 bases. CDR3 loop: CASSLKIDSRATGELFF. For the CDR3, the DNA is TGCGCCAGCAGCCTAAAAATTGACAGCCGCGCCACCGGGGAGCTGTTTTTT.

The rearrangement uses TRBV6-5 and TRBJ1-2; 7 nucleotides align to TRBD1. This CDR3 region has 15 residues. Germline V gives CDR1 MNHEY, CDR2 SVGAGI. Trimming cost V 5 bases and J 5 bases; bases outside gene matches: 11. The CDR3 DNA sequence: TGTGCCAGCAGTCCCCGCATAGGGGGCACGTATGGCTACACCTTC. This codes for CASSPRIGGTYGYTF.

This chain links TRBV16 with TRBJ1-5, with 12 bases fitting TRBD1. This CDR3 region has 17 residues. V gave up 3 bases and J gave up 5 bases; unmatched junction bases: 8. Germline-derived CDR1 and CDR2 are KGHSY and FQNENV. The CDR3 is CASSQGQGAQGYQPQHF. The CDR3 coding sequence is TGTGCCAGCAGCCAGGGACAGGGGGCTCAAGGATATCAGCCCCAGCATTTT.